This T cell receptor (beta chain) was captured by sequencing in a study of tumor-infiltrating lymphocytes in primary liver carcinoma. Overall study context: Those sampled were patients whose primary liver carcinoma was treated by surgical resection. There were tumors of stage T1-T3 N0M0, each 4.2 to 10 cm across.

Making TCR beta cDNA involved roughly 0.55 ug total RNA and a constant-region primer. It was through three nested multiplex PCR rounds of slightly modified ARM-PCR that TCR beta libraries arose. The first two PCR rounds used TRBV1-TRBV30 primers with a Cbeta primer, nine to ten cycles each. Using its own MiXCR run on the multiplex PCR reads, TCRdb lists one record per CDR3 protein. The sample has 330,000 or so distinct CDR3 sequences, less than 75% seen once. Unsorted whole blood supplied the blood RNA, and germline DNA was isolated too. This CDR3 is 13 amino acids long. The germline gives CDR1 SGHAT, CDR2 FQNNGV. As for this clonotype: One end of the junction fails to match germline, which may point to a read error.

The chain employs TRBV11-2 and TRBJ2-7; D ambiguous. Material for sequencing was peripheral blood. The TCR was taken from a middle-aged man with primary liver carcinoma and hepatitis B virus infection. The CDR3 loop reads CASCLTPGAEQYF. In DNA, the CDR3 is TGTGCCAGCTGCTTGACACCTGGCGCGGAGCAGTACTTC.